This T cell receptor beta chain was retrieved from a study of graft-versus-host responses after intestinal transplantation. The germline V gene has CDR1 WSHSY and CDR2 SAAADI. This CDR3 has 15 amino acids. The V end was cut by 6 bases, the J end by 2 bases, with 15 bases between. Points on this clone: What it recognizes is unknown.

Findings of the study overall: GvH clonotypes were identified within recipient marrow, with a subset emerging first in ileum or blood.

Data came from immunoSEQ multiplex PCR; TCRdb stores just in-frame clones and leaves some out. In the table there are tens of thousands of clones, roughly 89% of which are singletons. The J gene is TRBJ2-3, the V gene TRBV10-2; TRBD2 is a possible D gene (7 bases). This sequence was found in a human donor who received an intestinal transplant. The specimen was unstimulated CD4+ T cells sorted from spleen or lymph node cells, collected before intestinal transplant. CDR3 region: CASRRRGGNTDTQYF. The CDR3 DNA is TGCGCCAGCAGGAGGAGGGGGGGAAACACAGATACGCAGTATTTT.